This passage covers 15 T cell receptor beta chains from one sample sequenced in a study of blood T cell repertoires in COVID-19. Profiled with immunoSEQ multiplex PCR; TCRdb holds only in-frame clones, not every one. The table lists around 140,000 clones, about 90% of them singletons. The sample taken for sequencing was peripheral blood. The receptors originated from a man in his fifties or sixties with active or convalescent COVID-19.

This clone was seen just once. The chain employs TRBV6-6 and TRBJ2-7; 14 nucleotides line up with TRBD2. V lost 6 bases to trimming and J lost 2 bases; unmatched junction nucleotides: 12. The CDR3 loop spans 18 amino acids. CDR1 MNHNY and CDR2 SVGAGI come from the germline V gene (reference sequence). The CDR3 is CASSRRAGTSGSPYEQYF. Written as DNA, the CDR3 is TGTGCCAGCAGCCGACGCGCCGGGACTAGCGGGAGCCCCTACGAGCAGTACTTC.

The V and J genes are TRBV5-1 and TRBJ2-1; 7 bases fit TRBD1. The germline V gene has CDR1 SGHRS and CDR2 YFSETQ. The CDR3 loop spans 15 amino acids. V trimming: 1 base; J trimming: 4 bases; junction bases outside the gene matches: 5. CDR3 loop: CASSLTGALYNEQFF. Here the CDR3 DNA reads TGCGCCAGCAGCTTGACAGGGGCCCTGTACAATGAGCAGTTCTTC.

V usage is TRBV18 and J usage is TRBJ2-7; D may be TRBD1 (6 bases). Germline lookup yields CDR1 KGHSH and CDR2 LQKENI. CDR3 size: 12 residues. V gave up 3 bases and J gave up 6 bases, with 9 bases separating them. This chain's CDR3 is CASSPQTGEQYF. The CDR3 bases are TGTGCCAGCTCACCCCAGACAGGCGAGCAGTACTTC.

This sequence joins TRBV18 and TRBJ2-1, with D maybe TRBD1 (6 bases). Germline V gives CDR1 KGHSH, CDR2 LQKENI. Trimming pared 6 bases from V and 3 bases from J, leaving 12 bases between. CDR3 length: 14 amino acids. CDR3 in amino acids: CASSPEDSYNEQFF. DNA of the CDR3: TGTGCCAGCTCCCCAGAGGACAGCTACAATGAGCAGTTCTTC. The full variable domain, in which reference TRBV18 and TRBJ2-1 provide the parts outside the CDR3, is NAGVMQNPRHLVRRRGQEARLRCSPMKGHSHVYWYRQLPEEGLKFMVYLQKENIIDESGMPKERFSAEFPKEGPSILRIQQVVRGDSAAYFCASSPEDSYNEQFFGPGTRLTVL.

This chain uses TRBV20-1 with TRBJ2-2, with TRBD2 identical over 7 bases. The CDR3 runs 14 residues. The V gene end was trimmed by 3 bases and the J gene end by 1 base; junction bases not matched to a gene: 2. Germline V gene sequence: CDR1 DFQATT, CDR2 SNEGSKA (reference sequence). This chain's CDR3 is CSASGLVNTGELFF. CDR3 nucleotides: TGCAGTGCTAGTGGACTAGTGAACACCGGGGAGCTGTTTTTT.

This chain links TRBV7-3 with TRBJ1-1; the D gene is possibly TRBD1 (5 bases). Germline V gives CDR1 SGHTA, CDR2 FQGTGA. The ends were cut back, 8 bases at V and 1 base at J, with 11 bases in the middle. The CDR3 consists of 13 residues. The CDR3 reads CASSAGPNTEAFF. As DNA, the CDR3 is TGTGCCAGCTCAGCGGGGCCGAACACTGAAGCTTTCTTT.

The rearrangement links TRBV18 to TRBJ2-3; 12 bases align to TRBD2. The CDR3 has 16 residues. Germline-derived CDR1 and CDR2 are KGHSH and LQKENI. Losses at the gene ends were 3 bases for V and 5 bases for J; bases not matched to a gene: 6. CDR3 DNA sequence: TGTGCCAGCTCACCCACACTAGCGGGAGGAATAGATACGCAGTATTTT. Its translation: CASSPTLAGGIDTQYF.

V and J are TRBV6-5 and TRBJ2-7; D gene ambiguous. Trimming stripped 6 bases from V and 6 bases from J, with 21 bases between. Germline V lookup: CDR1 MNHEY, CDR2 SVGAGI. This CDR3 has 15 amino acids. CDR3 sequence: CASSYEGQVLSEQYF. The CDR3 DNA is TGTGCCAGCAGCTACGAAGGCCAGGTGCTTAGCGAGCAGTACTTC.

The chain carries TRBV7-9 and TRBJ1-5; TRBD1 aligns across 9 bases. The CDR3 has 17 amino acids. V lost 5 bases and J lost 4; bases outside the gene matches: 12. Germline V gives CDR1 SEHNR, CDR2 FQNEAQ (reference sequence). The CDR3 DNA reads as TGTGCCAGCAGCGCCTCCACCGGGACAGGGCCTAATCAGCCCCAGCATTTT. Translated, it gives CASSASTGTGPNQPQHF.

The rearrangement links TRBV9 to TRBJ2-7, with 7 bases that match TRBD2. CDR1 SGDLS and CDR2 YYNGEE come from the germline V gene. V lost 0 bases to trimming and J lost 6 bases; unmatched junction nucleotides: 6. The CDR3 extends over 14 amino acids. The CDR3 spells CASSVGPGRGEQYF. The CDR3 coding sequence is TGTGCCAGCAGCGTAGGTCCAGGGAGGGGCGAGCAGTACTTC.

The chain combines TRBV30 with TRBJ2-7; the match to TRBD2 covers 8 bases. V gave up 7 bases and J gave up 7 bases; unmatched junction bases: 12. The CDR3 covers 13 residues. Germline V gene lookup returns CDR1 GTSNPN and CDR2 SVGIG (reference sequence). DNA for the CDR3: TGTGCCTCCGGACTAGCTTGGGCGGGGGAGCAGTACTTC. Its translation is CASGLAWAGEQYF.

This clone was counted between two and nine times. The chain couples TRBV28 to TRBJ2-3; TRBD2 is a possible D gene (6 bases). The V end lost 6 bases, the J end lost 2 bases, and 15 bases lay between the germline ends. Germline CDR1 and CDR2: MDHEN and SYDVKM. CDR3 length: 15 amino acids. For the CDR3, the DNA is TGTGCCAGCAGAGGGGCAGCGGGTTCCACAGATACGCAGTATTTT. Its protein product is CASRGAAGSTDTQYF.

V gene TRBV5-8 combines with J gene TRBJ2-3; 14 nucleotides agree with TRBD2. V trimming: 3 bases; J trimming: 4 bases; junction bases outside the gene matches: 4. The CDR3 covers 16 residues. Looked up from germline, CDR1 is SGHTS and CDR2 is YDEGEE. The CDR3 loop is CASSWGLAGVPDTQYF. CDR3 in DNA: TGTGCCAGCAGCTGGGGACTAGCGGGAGTCCCAGATACGCAGTATTTT.

The rearrangement uses TRBV19 and TRBJ1-5; 7 bases line up with TRBD1. Germline loops: CDR1 LNHDA, CDR2 SQIVND (reference sequence). The V and J ends lost 5 bases and 3 bases, in that order; junction bases with no gene match: 7. CDR3 size: 15 residues. CDR3: CASSYRTGSNQPQHF. The DNA of the CDR3 is TGTGCCAGTAGTTATCGGACAGGATCCAATCAGCCCCAGCATTTT.

The V and J genes are TRBV25-1 and TRBJ1-6; D not resolved. The V gene's germline CDR1 is MGHDK and CDR2 SYGVNS. Trimming took off 4 bases at V and 10 bases at J, with 14 bases between the two ends. The length of the CDR3 is 14 residues. CDR3 nucleotide sequence: TGTGCCAGCAGTGCCATGAGGATTCGGTCACCCCTCCACTTT. It specifies CASSAMRIRSPLHF.